Following are 11 T cell receptor beta chains from one sample sequenced in a study of tumor and adjacent non-tumor tissue in lung cancer. Three rounds of nested PCR, following a modified ARM-PCR protocol, produced the TCRbeta library. TCRdb re-analysed the multiplex PCR reads in MiXCR, keeping a single row per CDR3 protein. The table lists approximately 90,000 distinct CDR3 sequences, about 77% of them singletons. This sample's RNA came from whole unsorted tissue. The normal lung tissue was taken more than 3 cm from the tumor edge. Sequencing was performed on distant non-tumor lung tissue. All receptors derive from a woman aged 45-59 years with non-small cell lung cancer.

This clonotype was counted many times. V gene TRBV20-1 combines with J gene TRBJ1-1, with 7 bases fitting TRBD1. Germline V gives CDR1 DFQATT, CDR2 SNEGSKA (reference sequence). V was pared by 3 bases and J by 3 bases, with 4 bases of the junction left unmatched. The CDR3 sequence is 13 residues long. The CDR3 nucleotides read TGCAGTGCTAGCCAGGGGGGTTACACTGAAGCTTTCTTT. Residues: CSASQGGYTEAFF.

As regards this clonotype: Germline and junction disagree at one end, which may indicate a read error. The chain combines TRBV28 with TRBJ2-2; TRBD2 matches 11 bases. Germline V gene data show CDR1 as MDHEN and CDR2 as SYDVKM. CDR3 length: 16 residues. This CDR3 is CASTARGLAGSGGLFF. The CDR3 DNA reads TGTGCCAGCACCGCTCGAGGACTAGCGGGCTCCGGGGGGCTGTTTTTT.

The chain employs TRBV11-2 and TRBJ1-2, with D perhaps TRBD1 (5 bases). The CDR3 loop spans 13 amino acids. Germline V CDR1 and CDR2: SGHAT, FQNNGV. CDR3 sequence reads: CVSSLDWGDGYTF. The CDR3 coding sequence is TGTGTTAGCAGCTTAGACTGGGGGGATGGCTACACCTTC. The whole variable domain, remainder taken from reference TRBV11-2 and TRBJ1-2, is EAGVAQSPRYKIIEKRQSVAFWCNPISGHATLYWYQQILGQGPKLLIQFQNNGVVDDSQLPKDRFSAERLKGVDSTLKIQPAKLEDSAVYLCVSSLDWGDGYTFGSGTRLTVV.

As for this clonotype: Because it lacks the conserved phenylalanine or tryptophan at the end, this CDR3 is likely a read error. V is TRBV5-8 and J is TRBJ2-5; possibly TRBD2 for D (5 bases). Germline values: CDR1 SGHTS, CDR2 YDEGEE. This CDR3 contains 14 residues. The CDR3, as DNA: TGTGCCAGCAACCCTCCAGGTACCGGGGAGACACAGTACTTA. This gives the protein CASNPPGTGETQYL.

This clonotype was found once. An end of the junction does not agree with germline; a read error may underlie this. The V gene is TRBV6-2 or TRBV6-3, the J gene TRBJ2-1; possible D gene TRBD1, 6 bases. CDR1 MNHEY and CDR2 SVGEGT come from the germline V gene. The CDR3 is made up of 15 amino acids. The CDR3: CASSPRDNSYNEQFF. The CDR3 coding sequence is TGTGCAAGCAGCCCCCGGGACAACTCCTACAATGAGCAGTTCTTC.

A note on this clonotype: An end of the junction differs from the germline gene, which may be a read error. The chain links TRBV6-5 to TRBJ2-7, with 10 bases matching TRBD2. This CDR3 has 15 amino acids. Germline V gene data show CDR1 as MNHEY and CDR2 as SVGAGI. The CDR3 reads CVSIYRGLAGDEQYF. The CDR3 nucleotides are TGTGTCAGCATTTACCGCGGGCTAGCGGGAGACGAGCAGTACTTC.

As to this clonotype: In this CDR3 the conserved last residue, phenylalanine or tryptophan, is missing, so a read error is likely. The genes are TRBV11-2 and TRBJ2-3; either TRBD1 or TRBD2 may supply D (5 bases each). Germline CDR1 and CDR2: SGHAT and FQNNGV. The CDR3 is made up of 15 amino acids. CDR3 nucleotides: TGTGCCAGCAGCCTTGACGGGGCTAGCACAGATAGGCAGTATCTT. This gives the protein CASSLDGASTDRQYL.

At least ten counts were recorded for this clonotype. The chain has TRBV6-6 and TRBJ2-7; 9 positions match TRBD1. Looked up from germline, CDR1 is MNHNY and CDR2 is SVGAGI (reference sequence). This CDR3 spans 14 amino acids. Unmatched junction bases numbered 6, after V lost 7 bases and J lost 2 bases. In nucleotides, the CDR3 is TGTGCCAGCAACAGGGGGCTACCCACCTACGAGCAGTACTTC. Its translation is CASNRGLPTYEQYF.

As regards this clonotype: A junction end diverges from the germline sequence, so it may reflect a read error. CDR3 in amino acids: CACSLAASGSTAYDEQFF. The CDR3 DNA reads TGTGCCTGCAGCTTAGCTGCTAGCGGGAGTACCGCCTACGATGAGCAGTTCTTC. The V and J genes are TRBV11-2 and TRBJ2-1, with 10 bases identical to TRBD2. This CDR3 contains 18 residues. From germline, CDR1 is SGHAT and CDR2 FQNNGV.

Worth noting for this clonotype: This may stem from a read error, because a much larger clone lies one nucleotide away. The chain combines TRBV20-1 with TRBJ2-3; 7 nucleotides agree with TRBD2. In germline, CDR1 is DFQATT, CDR2 SNEGSKA (reference sequence). The J segment lost 4 bases and the V segment lost 5 bases, leaving 12 bases of the junction unmatched. This CDR3 has 15 amino acids. CDR3 sequence reads: CSAPGLEGGPDTQYF. Written as DNA, the CDR3 is TGCAGTGCTCCTGGACTAGAGGGAGGACCAGATACGCAGTATTTT.

This clonotype was detected a few times. The missing conserved phenylalanine or tryptophan at the end of this CDR3 makes a read error likely. The V call is TRBV30, the J call TRBJ1-3, with 7 positions matching TRBD1. The CDR3 loop spans 11 amino acids. Germline V CDR1 and CDR2: GTSNPN, SVGIG (reference sequence). Germline trimming cut 7 bases from V and 4 bases from J; bases unmatched to any gene: 1. CDR3 region: CASGQGNTIYL. The DNA for the CDR3 is TGTGCCTCGGGACAGGGAAACACCATATATCTT.